The text below deals with one T cell receptor beta chain. What this receptor recognizes is not known. Base qualities are not recorded, but no much larger clone differs from it by a single base. The data derive from a study of blood T cell repertoires in COVID-19 (dated by TCRdb to between 2020 and 2021). The study in broad terms: The collaborator samples originated in the United States, Italy and Spain and spanned the acute and convalescent phases of COVID-19. The repertoires were released in a freely available public database meant as a resource for research on the immune response to SARS-CoV-2. Deeply sampled blood TCRbeta repertoires from subjects exposed to, actively infected with, or recovered from COVID-19 were included in the dataset. The material from the prospective study consisted of cDNA or gDNA derived from T cells, B-cell-depleted T cells, or PBMCs. The sample metadata nearly always contained a de-identified subject ID, COVID-19 status, age in years and sex. HLA class I and class II types, where available, came from metadata supplied by the sample provider rather than from assay-based typing. Samples were obtained from the ongoing ImmuneRACE study (first 160 participants) and from 1,000 to 1,500 subjects provided by 6 global collaborators.

There are 15 amino acids in the CDR3, from cysteine to phenylalanine inclusive. The read is trimmed to its CDR3 DNA, 45 bases read in frame from base 1. V gives up 4 bases and J gives up 1 base, and the segment between their germline ends measures 13 bases. The germline V gene supplies CDR1 MGHRA and CDR2 YSYEKL. What the study reported, not specific to this receptor: The amount of clinical and demographic metadata varied by source and participant and was provided uncurated.

TCRbeta CDR3 regions were amplified from genomic DNA using the immunoSEQ Assay, a bias-controlled multiplex PCR. The authors' pipeline ran thus. Within the assay, amplification of reference gene primers was used to estimate how many nucleated cells each sample contained. To quantify the absolute abundance of each unique TCRbeta CDR3 rearrangement, sequence reads were collapsed and filtered. For each sample, productive Simpson clonality was calculated as the square root of Simpson's diversity index over productive rearrangements. TCRdb stores this immuneACCESS table with in-frame sequences only. Part of the clones is absent; in the studies checked, under half of the shortfall reflects unresolved V genes, and no reason is known for the rest. V and J calls plus clone size are reproduced from that table; the DNA served to infer D and trimming. The sample data list fewer than 200,000 clones, and 89% of these were observed just once. The ten largest clones take up under 2% of the sample.

A second Seattle source provided samples from volunteer blood donors who had recovered from COVID-19. The collaborating institutions used their own protocols to collect whole blood in K2EDTA tubes. For TCRbeta analysis, collaborator samples were shipped as frozen whole blood, as isolated PBMCs, or as DNA extracted from either sample type. The sample taken for sequencing was peripheral blood. This sequence originates from a man aged 18 to 29 who had recovered from COVID-19. This sequence uses TRBV4-1 and TRBJ2-5, with TRBD1 as a weak D call on 6 bases. The base sequence is TGCGCCAGCAGCCGTCTATGGGACATCCAAGAGACCCAGTACTTC. The resulting protein is CASSRLWDIQETQYF.